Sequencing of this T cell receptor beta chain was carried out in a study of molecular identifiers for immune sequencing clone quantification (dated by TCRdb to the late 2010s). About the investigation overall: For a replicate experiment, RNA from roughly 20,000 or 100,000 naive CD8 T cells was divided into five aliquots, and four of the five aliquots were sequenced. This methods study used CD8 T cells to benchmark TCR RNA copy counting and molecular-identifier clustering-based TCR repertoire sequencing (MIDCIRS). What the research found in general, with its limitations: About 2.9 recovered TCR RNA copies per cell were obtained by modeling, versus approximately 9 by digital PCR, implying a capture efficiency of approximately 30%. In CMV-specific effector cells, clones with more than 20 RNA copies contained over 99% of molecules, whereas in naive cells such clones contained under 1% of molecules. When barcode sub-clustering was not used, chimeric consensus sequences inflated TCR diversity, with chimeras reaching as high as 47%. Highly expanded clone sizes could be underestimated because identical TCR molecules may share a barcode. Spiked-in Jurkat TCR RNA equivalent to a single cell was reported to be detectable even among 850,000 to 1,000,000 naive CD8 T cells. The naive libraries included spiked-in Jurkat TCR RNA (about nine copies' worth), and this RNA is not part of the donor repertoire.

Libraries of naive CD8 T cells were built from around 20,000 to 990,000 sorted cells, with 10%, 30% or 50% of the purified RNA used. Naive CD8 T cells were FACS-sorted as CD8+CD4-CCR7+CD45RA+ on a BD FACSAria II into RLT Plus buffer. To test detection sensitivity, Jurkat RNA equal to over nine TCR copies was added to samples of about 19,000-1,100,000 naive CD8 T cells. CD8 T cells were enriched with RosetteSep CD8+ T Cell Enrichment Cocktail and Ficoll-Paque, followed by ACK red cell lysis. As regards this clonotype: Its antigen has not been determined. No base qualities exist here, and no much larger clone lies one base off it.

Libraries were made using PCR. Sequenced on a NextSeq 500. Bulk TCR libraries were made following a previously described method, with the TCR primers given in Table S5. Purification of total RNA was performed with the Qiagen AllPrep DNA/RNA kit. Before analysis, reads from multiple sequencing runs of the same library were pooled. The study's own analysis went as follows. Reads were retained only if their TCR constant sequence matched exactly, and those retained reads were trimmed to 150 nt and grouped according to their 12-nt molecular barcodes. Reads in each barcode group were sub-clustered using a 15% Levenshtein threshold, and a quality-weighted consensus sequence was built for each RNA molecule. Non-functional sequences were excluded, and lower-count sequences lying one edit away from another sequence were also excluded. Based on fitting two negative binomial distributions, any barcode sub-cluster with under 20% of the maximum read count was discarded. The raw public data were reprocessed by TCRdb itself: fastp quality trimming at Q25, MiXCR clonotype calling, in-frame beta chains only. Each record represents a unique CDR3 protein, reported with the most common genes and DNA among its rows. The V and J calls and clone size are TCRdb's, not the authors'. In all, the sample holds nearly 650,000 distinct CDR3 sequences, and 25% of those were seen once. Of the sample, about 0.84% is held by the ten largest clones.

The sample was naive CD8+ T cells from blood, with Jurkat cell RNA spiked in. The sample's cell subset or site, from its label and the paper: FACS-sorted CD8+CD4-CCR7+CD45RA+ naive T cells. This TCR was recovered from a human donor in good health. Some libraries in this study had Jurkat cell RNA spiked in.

The CDR3: CAISESETAKNSPLHF. DNA sequence: TGTGCCATCAGTGAGTCAGAGACAGCGAAGAATTCACCCCTCCACTTT. The chain employs TRBV10-3 and TRBJ1-6; the D segment could be TRBD1, given 5 matching bases. The CDR3 has 16 amino acids, counting the end cysteine and phenylalanine. Kept here is only the CDR3 DNA, which spans 48 bases and is read in frame from base 1. The germline V gene encodes CDR1 ENHRY and CDR2 SYGVKD. The junction shows trimming of 0 bases on V and 7 bases on J, plus 13 bases between the germline ends.